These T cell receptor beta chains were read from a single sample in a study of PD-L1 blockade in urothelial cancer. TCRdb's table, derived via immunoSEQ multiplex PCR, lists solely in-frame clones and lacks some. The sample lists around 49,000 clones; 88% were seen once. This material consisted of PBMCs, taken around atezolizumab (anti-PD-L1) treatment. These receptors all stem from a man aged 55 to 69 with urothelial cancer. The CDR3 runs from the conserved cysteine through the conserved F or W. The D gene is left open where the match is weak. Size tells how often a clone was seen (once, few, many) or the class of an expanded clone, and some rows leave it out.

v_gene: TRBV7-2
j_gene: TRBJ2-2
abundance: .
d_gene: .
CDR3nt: TGTGCCAGCAGCTACACAGGCGGCCAGCTGTTTTTT
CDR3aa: CASSYTGGQLFF

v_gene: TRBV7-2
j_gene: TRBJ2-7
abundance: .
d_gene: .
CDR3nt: TGTGCCAGCAGCTCTACAGGTTACGAGCAGTACTTC
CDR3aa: CASSSTGYEQYF

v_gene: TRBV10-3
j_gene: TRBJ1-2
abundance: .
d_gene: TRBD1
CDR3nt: TGTGCCATCAGTGAGTCGACAGGGAACTATGGCTACACCTTC
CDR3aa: CAISESTGNYGYTF

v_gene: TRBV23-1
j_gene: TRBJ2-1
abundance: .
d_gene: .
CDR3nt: TGCGCCAGCAGTCACACGCCGGAGTGCCTAGGGGGCAATGAGCAGTTCTTC
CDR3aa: CASSHTPECLGGNEQFF

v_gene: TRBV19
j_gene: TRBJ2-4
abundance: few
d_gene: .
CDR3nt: TGTGCCAGTAGTACCCGAACAGGGGCCAAAAACATTCAGTACTTC
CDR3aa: CASSTRTGAKNIQYF

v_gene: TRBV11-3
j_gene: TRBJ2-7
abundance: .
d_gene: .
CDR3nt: TGTGCCAGCAGCTCCCTACCAGGGGCTACCCCCTACGAGCAGTACTTC
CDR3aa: CASSSLPGATPYEQYF

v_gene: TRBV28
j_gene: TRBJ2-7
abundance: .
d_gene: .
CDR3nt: TGTGCCAGCAGTCCGGCCGGACATTCCCCTGGCGAGCAGTACTTC
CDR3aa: CASSPAGHSPGEQYF

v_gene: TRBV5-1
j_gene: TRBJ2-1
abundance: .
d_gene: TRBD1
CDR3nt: TGCGCCAGCAGCTTGGAAGGGACAGAAAATGAGCAGTTCTTC
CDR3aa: CASSLEGTENEQFF

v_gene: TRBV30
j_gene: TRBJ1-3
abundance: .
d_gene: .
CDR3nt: TGTGCCTGCCAGGGTGATGGAAACACCATATATTTT
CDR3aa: CACQGDGNTIYF

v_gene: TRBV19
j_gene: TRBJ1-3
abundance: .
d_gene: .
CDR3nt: TGTGCCAGCGCTGGGAGCTACTCCTCTGGAAACACCATATATTTT
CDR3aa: CASAGSYSSGNTIYF

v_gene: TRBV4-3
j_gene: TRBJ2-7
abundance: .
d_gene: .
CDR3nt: TGCGCCAGCAGCCAAACCCAACAGGACTCCTACGAGCAGTACTTC
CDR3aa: CASSQTQQDSYEQYF

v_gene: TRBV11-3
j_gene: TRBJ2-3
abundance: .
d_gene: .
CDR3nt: TGTGCCAGCAGCTTACTAGCAAGCACAGATACGCAGTATTTT
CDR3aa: CASSLLASTDTQYF

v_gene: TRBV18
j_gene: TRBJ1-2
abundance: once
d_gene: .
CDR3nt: TGTGCCAGCTCACCAGGGATGGGGATGCGGGGGTCCGGCTACACCTTC
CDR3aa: CASSPGMGMRGSGYTF

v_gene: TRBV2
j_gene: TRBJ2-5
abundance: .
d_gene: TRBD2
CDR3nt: TGTGCCAGCAGTGGCGGGGGGGCCGGGGAGACCCAGTACTTC
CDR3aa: CASSGGGAGETQYF

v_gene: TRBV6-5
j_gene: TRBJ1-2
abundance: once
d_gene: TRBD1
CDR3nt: TGTGCCAGCAGCCTATTACAGGGGATGGGCTACACCTTC
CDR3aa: CASSLLQGMGYTF

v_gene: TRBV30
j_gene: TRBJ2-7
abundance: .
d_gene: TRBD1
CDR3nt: TGTGCCTGGAGTGTACCCGGGACAGGCTTCTACGAGCAGTACTTC
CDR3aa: CAWSVPGTGFYEQYF

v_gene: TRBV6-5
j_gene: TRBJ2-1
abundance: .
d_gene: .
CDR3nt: TGTGCCAGCAGCCTAAGCGGGCCGACTTACAATGAGCAGTTCTTC
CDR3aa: CASSLSGPTYNEQFF

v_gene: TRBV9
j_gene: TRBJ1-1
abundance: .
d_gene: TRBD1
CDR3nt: TGTGCCAGCAGCGTGGGGACAGGCGGCACTGAAGCTTTCTTT
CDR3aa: CASSVGTGGTEAFF

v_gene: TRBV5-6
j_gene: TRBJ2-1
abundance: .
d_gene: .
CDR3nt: TGTGCTAGCAGCTTCGGAATCGGGGGGCAAAACAATGAGCAGTTCTTC
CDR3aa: CASSFGIGGQNNEQFF

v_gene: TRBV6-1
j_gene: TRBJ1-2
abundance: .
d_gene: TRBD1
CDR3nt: TGTGCCAGCAGTGAAGAGACGGGACAGAACTATGGCTACACCTTC
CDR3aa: CASSEETGQNYGYTF

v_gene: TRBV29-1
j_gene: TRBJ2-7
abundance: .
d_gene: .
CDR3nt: TGCAGCGTTGGCTACAGCCGACGCTCCTACGAGCAGTACTTC
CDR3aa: CSVGYSRRSYEQYF

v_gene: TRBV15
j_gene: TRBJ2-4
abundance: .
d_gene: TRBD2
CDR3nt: TGTGCCACCAGCAGAGGTCTAGCGGAAAACATTCAGTACTTC
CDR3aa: CATSRGLAENIQYF

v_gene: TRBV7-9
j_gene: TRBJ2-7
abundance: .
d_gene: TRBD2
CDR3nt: TGTGCCAGCAGAGATCTAGCGGGAGCGTACTTC
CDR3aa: CASRDLAGAYF

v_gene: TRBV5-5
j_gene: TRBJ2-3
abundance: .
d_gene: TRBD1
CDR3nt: TGTGCCAGCAGCCAGACGGGACAGGGGCAAGGGACGCAGTATTTT
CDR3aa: CASSQTGQGQGTQYF

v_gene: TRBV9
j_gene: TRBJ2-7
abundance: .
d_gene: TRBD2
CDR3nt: TGTGCCAGCAGCGTAGTGGCTAGCGGGGGGCCCCACGAGCAGTACTTC
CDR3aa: CASSVVASGGPHEQYF

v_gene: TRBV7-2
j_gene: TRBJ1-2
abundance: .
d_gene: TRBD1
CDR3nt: TGTGCCAGCAGCTCAAAACCGGGACAGGCATCGGGCTACACCTTC
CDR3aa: CASSSKPGQASGYTF

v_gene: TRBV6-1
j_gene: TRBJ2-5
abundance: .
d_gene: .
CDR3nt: TGTGCCAGCAGTGAAGCGCTGGCCCAAGAGACCCAGTACTTC
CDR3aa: CASSEALAQETQYF

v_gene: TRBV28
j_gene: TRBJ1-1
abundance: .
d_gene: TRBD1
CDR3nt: TGTGCCAGCAGTCCTCTCCGGGACAGGGTGTCCGGACGGAACACTGAAGCTTTCTTT
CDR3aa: CASSPLRDRVSGRNTEAFF

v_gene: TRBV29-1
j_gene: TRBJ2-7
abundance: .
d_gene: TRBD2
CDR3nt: TGCAGCGTTGGACTAGCTACCTACGAGCAGTACTTC
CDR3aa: CSVGLATYEQYF

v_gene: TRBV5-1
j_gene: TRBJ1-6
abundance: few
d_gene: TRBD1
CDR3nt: TGCGCCAGCAGCTTGGGGACAGGGGTGAGCAATTCACCCCTCCACTTT
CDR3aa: CASSLGTGVSNSPLHF

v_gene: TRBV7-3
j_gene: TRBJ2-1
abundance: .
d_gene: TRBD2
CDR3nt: TGTGCCAGCAGCGAGCTTAGCGGGGCCGGTATTAATGAGCAGTTCTTC
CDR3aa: CASSELSGAGINEQFF

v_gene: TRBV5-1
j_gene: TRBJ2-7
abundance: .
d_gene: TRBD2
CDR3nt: TGCGCCAGCACTTTGACTAGCGGAGGACCTCGGTACTTC
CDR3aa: CASTLTSGGPRYF

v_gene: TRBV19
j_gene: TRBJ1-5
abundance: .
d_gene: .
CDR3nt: TGTGCCAGTAGTATTAACGGGAACCTCAATCAGCCCCAGCATTTT
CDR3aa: CASSINGNLNQPQHF

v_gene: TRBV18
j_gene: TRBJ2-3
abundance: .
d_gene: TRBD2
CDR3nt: TGTGCCAGCTCAGACACTCCGCGACTAGCGGGCACAGATACGCAGTATTTT
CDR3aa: CASSDTPRLAGTDTQYF

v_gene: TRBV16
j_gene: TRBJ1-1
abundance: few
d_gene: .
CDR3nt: TGTGCCAGCAGCCAGGGGCAGGCCACTGAAGCTTTCTTT
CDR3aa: CASSQGQATEAFF

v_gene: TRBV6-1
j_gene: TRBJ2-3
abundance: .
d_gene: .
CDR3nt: TGTGCCAGCCAGACGTTGGGAGTAGGAGATACGCAGTATTTT
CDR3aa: CASQTLGVGDTQYF

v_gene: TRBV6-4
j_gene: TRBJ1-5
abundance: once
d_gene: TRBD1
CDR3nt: TGTGCCAGCAGTGCCGGGACAGGGGTTGAGCCCCAGCATTTT
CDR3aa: CASSAGTGVEPQHF

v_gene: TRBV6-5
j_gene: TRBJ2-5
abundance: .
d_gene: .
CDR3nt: TGTGCCAGCAGCTCCGGGACAGCGGGGTACTTC
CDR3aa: CASSSGTAGYF

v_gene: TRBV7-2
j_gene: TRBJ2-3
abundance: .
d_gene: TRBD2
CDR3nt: TGTGCCAGCAGCCGATTTCCGGGACTAGTAGCAGATACGCAGTATTTT
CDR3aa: CASSRFPGLVADTQYF

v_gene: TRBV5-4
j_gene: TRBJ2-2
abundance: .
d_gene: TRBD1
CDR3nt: TGTGCCAGCAGCCGGGGACAGCGGAACACCGGGGAGCTGTTTTTT
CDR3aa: CASSRGQRNTGELFF

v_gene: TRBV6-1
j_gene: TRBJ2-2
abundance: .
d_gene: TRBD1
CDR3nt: TGTGCCAGCAGTGAAGAGGCAGGGGGGAACACCGGGGAGCTGTTTTTT
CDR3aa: CASSEEAGGNTGELFF

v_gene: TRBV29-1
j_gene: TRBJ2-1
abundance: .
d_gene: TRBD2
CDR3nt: TGCAGCGTTGACACTAGCGGTTACAATGAGCAGTTCTTC
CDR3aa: CSVDTSGYNEQFF

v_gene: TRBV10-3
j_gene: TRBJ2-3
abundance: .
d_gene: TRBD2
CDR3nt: TGTGCCATCAGTGATGACGGACTAGCGGGAGAGGGTGATACGCAGTATTTT
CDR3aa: CAISDDGLAGEGDTQYF

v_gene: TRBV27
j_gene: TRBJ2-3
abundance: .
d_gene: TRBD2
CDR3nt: TGTGCCAGCAGTCCGACTAGCGGGAGCGATACGCAGTATTTT
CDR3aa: CASSPTSGSDTQYF

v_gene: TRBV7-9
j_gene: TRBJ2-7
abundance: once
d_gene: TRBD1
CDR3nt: TGTGCCAGCAGCTTGCCGGGACAGGGTTTCGGCGAGCAGTACTTC
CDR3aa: CASSLPGQGFGEQYF

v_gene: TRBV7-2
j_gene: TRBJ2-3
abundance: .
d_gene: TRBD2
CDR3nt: TGTGCCAGCAGCGCCTTCCGGGCGGGAGGGACAGATACGCAGTATTTT
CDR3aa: CASSAFRAGGTDTQYF

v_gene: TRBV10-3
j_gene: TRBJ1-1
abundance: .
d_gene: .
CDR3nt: TGTGCCATCAGTGACAATGGCGGGACCACTGAAGCTTTCTTT
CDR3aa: CAISDNGGTTEAFF

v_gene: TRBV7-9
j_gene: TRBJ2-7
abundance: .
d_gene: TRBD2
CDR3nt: TGTGCCGGTACCTCGGGAGGGCCAAAGCAGTACTTC
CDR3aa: CAGTSGGPKQYF